This record covers a single TCR beta chain. This clonotype has a count of ten or more. The antigen this receptor binds is unknown. Base qualities were left out, and no much larger clone turns up one base away. As encoded in the germline V gene, CDR1 is MNHNS while CDR2 is SASEGT. The CDR3 measures 13 amino acids from cysteine to phenylalanine. Here the CDR3 DNA is all that survives: 39 bases in frame from base 1. Ends trimmed: V by 7 bases, J by 8 bases; bases unmatched to a gene: 6. TCR beta CDR3 regions were amplified from RNA transcripts for repertoire sequencing. The first round was an RT-PCR using HTBI primers with the Qiagen OneStep RT-PCR kit, and this first round was followed by a second-round multiplex PCR, then size selection and purification. The libraries underwent paired-end sequencing with 100 bp reads on an Illumina HiSeq2000. From the authors' description of their analysis: SOAPnuke was used to process the reads, throwing out any read that had adapters, had uncalled bases, had a mean Phred below 15, or lacked an exact constant-primer or identifier match. COPE v1.2.5 was used to merge the high-quality paired reads. Each unique nucleotide sequence was treated as a clonotype, and MiTCR v1.1 was used to align the clonotypes to the IMGT TRB V, D and J references. The analysis was limited to V-J combinations with a frequency above 0.0001, which together covered roughly 99% of the repertoires. A TCR clonal expansion and chaos score per V-J combination was defined as the ratio of F50 clonal expansion to chaos observed in the TCRdist matrix. Welch's t-statistics and random forest were used to narrow the features down to more than 10 V-J combinations, which were then fed into a naive Bayes classifier. The Morisita-Horn index was used to measure how similar the thyroid and blood repertoires were. TCRdb reworked the public reads: Q25 trimming with fastp, MiXCR clone assembly, productive beta chains retained. Under each unique CDR3 protein, matching rows form one entry showing the most common genes and DNA. TCRdb, rather than the study authors, made the V and J calls. This sample holds fewer than 650,000 distinct CDR3 sequences; approximately 22% were observed only once. The ten top clones hold approximately 6.5% of the sample.

This entry is derived from a study of Graves' ophthalmopathy and Graves' hyperthyroidism (dated by TCRdb to 2016 to 2019). Context from the whole study: Peripheral blood samples were taken at the time of initial diagnosis, before any treatment was given. An independent validation cohort comprised some 19 hyperthyroidism patients and over 15 patients who later progressed from hyperthyroidism to ophthalmopathy. The 80 to 100 discovery patients were randomly divided into training and test sets at a 7:3 ratio. In five or six hyperthyroidism patients, the T-cell repertoires found in thyroid tissue were compared with those found in blood. The study used TCR beta repertoire signatures to distinguish Graves' ophthalmopathy from Graves' hyperthyroidism and to predict progression to ophthalmopathy. A discovery set of 90 to 100 patients (approximately 42 ophthalmopathy, about 55 stable hyperthyroidism) was enrolled to explore V-J signatures distinguishing ophthalmopathy from hyperthyroidism. After sampling, hyperthyroidism patients received methimazole starting at 30 mg daily, and ophthalmopathy patients received high-dose intravenous methylprednisolone. In total, over 130 blood samples were TCR-sequenced: 43 ophthalmopathy, around 75 hyperthyroidism and some 17 hyperthyroidism-to-ophthalmopathy patients. Paper-wide results and their limitations: Most of the expanded thyroid clonotypes with a frequency above 0.001 were also detected in blood, and it was suggested that the thyroid immune response may be reflected by blood repertoires. In validation, the model predicted ophthalmopathy progression with 55% to 71% sensitivity and roughly 72% specificity; more than ten predicted patients were CT-confirmed with GO in a median of around 6 months. The 13-signature model separated ophthalmopathy from stable hyperthyroidism with approximately 88% sensitivity and 81% to 82% specificity in cross-validation, and 80%/75% in the test set. No statistical method was used to set the sample size in advance, and the investigators knew which group each participant was assigned to.

Hyperthyroidism was considered stable if no progression to ophthalmopathy occurred within 18 months of follow-up. Hyperthyroidism patients were newly diagnosed, were aged 18 to 65 years, and had a disease duration under 2 months. Patients with other autoimmune diseases, uncontrolled infections, pregnancy or lactation were excluded. Diagnosis was based on clinical symptoms, serum thyroxine, TRAb, thyroid ultrasound and orbital computed tomography. PBMCs were isolated from 7.5 to 10 ml of fresh peripheral blood by Ficoll-Paque density gradient centrifugation. Trizol reagent was used to extract the total RNA, and its quality was then checked on an Agilent 2100 Bioanalyzer.

The sample taken for sequencing was peripheral blood. The clonotype comes from a woman between 18 and 29 years old with stable Graves' hyperthyroidism. Some clones in this sample may be carry-over from other donors' samples. Donor details come from another sample of the same person, matched by shared clones. The chain links TRBV6-1 with TRBJ1-2; TRBD1 aligns with 11 central bases. The CDR3 in this case is CASTRDRGYGYTF. The DNA reads TGTGCCAGCACCCGGGACAGGGGGTACGGCTACACCTTC.